The sequence of this T cell receptor (beta chain) was determined in a study of graft-versus-host responses after intestinal transplantation. Turning to the study itself: Recipients had multivisceral, liver-intestinal, or isolated intestinal transplants.

The CDR3 covers 15 residues. Trimming took 6 bases from V and 4 from J; bases not matched to a gene: 6. From germline, CDR1 is SGHDT and CDR2 YYEEEE. A note on this clone: Its antigen is not known.

Sequencing used immunoSEQ multiplex PCR; TCRdb keeps in-frame clones, though not all of them. The sample lists 90,000 to 120,000 clones, more than 85% seen once, with over 0.7% in the top ten. Overall study findings and caveats: After transplant, early declines in HvG clones were associated with peak levels of circulating GvH clones. Within the allografts of patients who had graft-donor T cell macrochimerism, graft-versus-host to host-versus-graft clonal ratios were high. Recipient-marrow GvH clones were detected, some having first appeared in ileum or blood.

The chain combines TRBV5-6 with TRBJ2-5, with 13 positions matching TRBD2. The TCR comes from a human donor who received an intestinal transplant. The source was unstimulated CD4+ T cells sorted from spleen or lymph node cells, collected before intestinal transplant. DNA of the CDR3: TGTGCCAGCACCGCGGGACTAGCGGGACCAGAGACCCAGTACTTC. It encodes CASTAGLAGPETQYF.